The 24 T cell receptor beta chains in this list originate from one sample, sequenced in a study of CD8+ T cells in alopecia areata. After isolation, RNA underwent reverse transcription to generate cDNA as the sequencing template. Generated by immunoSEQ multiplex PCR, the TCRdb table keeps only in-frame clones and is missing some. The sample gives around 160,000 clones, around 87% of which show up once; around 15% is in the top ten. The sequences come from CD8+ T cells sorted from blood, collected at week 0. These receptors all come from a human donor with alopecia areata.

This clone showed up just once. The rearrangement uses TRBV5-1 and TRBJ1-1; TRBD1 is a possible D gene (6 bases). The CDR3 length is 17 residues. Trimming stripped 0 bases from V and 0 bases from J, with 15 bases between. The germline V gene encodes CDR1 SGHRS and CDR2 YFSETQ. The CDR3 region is CASSLDKGGSVNTEAFF. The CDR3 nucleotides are TGCGCCAGCAGCTTGGATAAGGGGGGGTCCGTGAACACTGAAGCTTTCTTT.

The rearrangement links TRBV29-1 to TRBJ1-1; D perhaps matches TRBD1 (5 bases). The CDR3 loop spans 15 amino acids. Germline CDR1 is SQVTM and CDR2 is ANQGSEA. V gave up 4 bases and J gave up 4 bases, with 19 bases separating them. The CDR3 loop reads CSVVPSGRVVTEAFF. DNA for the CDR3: TGCAGCGTTGTGCCCTCGGGCAGGGTAGTCACTGAAGCTTTCTTT.

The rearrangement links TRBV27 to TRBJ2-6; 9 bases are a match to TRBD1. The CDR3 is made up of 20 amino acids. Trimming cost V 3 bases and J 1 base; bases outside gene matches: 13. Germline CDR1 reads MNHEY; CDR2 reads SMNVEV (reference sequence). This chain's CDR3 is CASSLVHWTGAVSGANVLTF. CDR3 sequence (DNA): TGTGCCAGCAGTTTGGTGCATTGGACAGGGGCGGTTTCTGGGGCCAACGTCCTGACTTTC. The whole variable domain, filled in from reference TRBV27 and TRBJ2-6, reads EAQVTQNPRYLITVTGKKLTVTCSQNMNHEYMSWYRQDPGLGLRQIYYSMNVEVTDKGDVPEGYKVSRKEKRNFPLILESPSPNQTSLYFCASSLVHWTGAVSGANVLTFGAGSRLTVL.

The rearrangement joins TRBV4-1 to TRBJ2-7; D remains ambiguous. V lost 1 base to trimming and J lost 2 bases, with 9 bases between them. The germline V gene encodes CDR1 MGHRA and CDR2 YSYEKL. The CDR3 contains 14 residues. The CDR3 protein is CASSQVPETYEQYF. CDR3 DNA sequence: TGCGCCAGCAGCCAAGTGCCGGAAACCTACGAGCAGTACTTC.

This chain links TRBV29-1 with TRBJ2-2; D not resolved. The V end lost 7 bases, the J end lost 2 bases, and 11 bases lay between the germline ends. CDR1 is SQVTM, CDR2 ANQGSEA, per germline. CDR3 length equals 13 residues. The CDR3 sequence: CSARLINTGELFF. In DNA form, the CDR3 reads TGCAGCGCCAGACTCATTAACACCGGGGAGCTGTTTTTT.

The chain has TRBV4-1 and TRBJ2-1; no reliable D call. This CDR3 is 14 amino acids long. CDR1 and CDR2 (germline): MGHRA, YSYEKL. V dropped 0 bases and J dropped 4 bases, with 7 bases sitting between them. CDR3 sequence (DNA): TGCGCCAGCAGCCAAGATTCCGGATACAATGAGCAGTTCTTC. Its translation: CASSQDSGYNEQFF.

The CDR3 DNA reads TGTGCCAGCAGTTTCGGCCGGCCACCCCTCCACTTT. It yields the protein CASSFGRPPLHF. The chain joins TRBV6-5 to TRBJ1-6; D is unclear. V was cut by 4 bases and J by 11 bases, with 9 bases left in between. The CDR3 spans 12 residues. The germline CDR1 and CDR2 sequences are MNHEY and SVGAGI.

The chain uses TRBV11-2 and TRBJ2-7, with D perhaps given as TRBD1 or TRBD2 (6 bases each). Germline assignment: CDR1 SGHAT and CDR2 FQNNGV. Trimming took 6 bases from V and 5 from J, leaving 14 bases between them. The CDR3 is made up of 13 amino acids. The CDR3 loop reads CASRYTGRHEQYF. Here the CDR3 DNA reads TGTGCCAGCAGATATACAGGGAGGCACGAGCAGTACTTC.

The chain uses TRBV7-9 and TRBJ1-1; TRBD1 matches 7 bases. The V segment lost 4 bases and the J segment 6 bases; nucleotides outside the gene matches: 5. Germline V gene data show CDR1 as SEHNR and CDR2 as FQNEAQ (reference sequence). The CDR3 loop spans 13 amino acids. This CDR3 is CASSWDSHPEAFF. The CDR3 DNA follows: TGTGCCAGCAGCTGGGACAGCCACCCTGAAGCTTTCTTT.

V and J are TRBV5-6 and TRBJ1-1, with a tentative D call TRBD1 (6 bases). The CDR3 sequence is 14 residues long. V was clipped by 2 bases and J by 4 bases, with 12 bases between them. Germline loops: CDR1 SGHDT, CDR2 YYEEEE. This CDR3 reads CASSFLQGSTEAFF. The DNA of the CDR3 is TGTGCCAGCAGCTTTTTGCAGGGGAGCACTGAAGCTTTCTTT.

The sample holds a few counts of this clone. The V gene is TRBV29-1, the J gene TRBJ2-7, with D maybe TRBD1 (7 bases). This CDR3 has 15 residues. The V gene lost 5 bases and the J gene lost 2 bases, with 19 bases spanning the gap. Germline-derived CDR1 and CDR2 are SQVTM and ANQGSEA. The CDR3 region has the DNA TGCAGCGTTTCCACGGAGGGGGACAGTCCCTACGAGCAGTACTTC. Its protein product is CSVSTEGDSPYEQYF.

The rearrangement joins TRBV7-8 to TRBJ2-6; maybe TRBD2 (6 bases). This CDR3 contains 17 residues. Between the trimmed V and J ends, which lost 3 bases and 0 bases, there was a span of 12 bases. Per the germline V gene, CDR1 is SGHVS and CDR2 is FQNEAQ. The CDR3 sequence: CASSFPSASSGANVLTF. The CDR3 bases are TGTGCCAGCAGCTTCCCTAGCGCAAGCTCTGGGGCCAACGTCCTGACTTTC.

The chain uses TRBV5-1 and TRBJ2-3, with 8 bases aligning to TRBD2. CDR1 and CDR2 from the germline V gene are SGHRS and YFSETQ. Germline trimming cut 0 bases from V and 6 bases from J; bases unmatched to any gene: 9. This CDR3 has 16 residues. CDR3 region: CASSLVLAVPGDTQYF. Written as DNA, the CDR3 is TGCGCCAGCAGCTTGGTACTAGCGGTGCCAGGGGATACGCAGTATTTT.

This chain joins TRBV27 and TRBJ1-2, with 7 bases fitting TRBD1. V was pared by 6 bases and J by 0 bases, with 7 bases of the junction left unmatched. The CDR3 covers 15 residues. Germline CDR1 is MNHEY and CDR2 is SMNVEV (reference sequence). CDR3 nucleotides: TGTGCCAGCAGCGCTGACGGGACAGCTAACTATGGCTACACCTTC. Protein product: CASSADGTANYGYTF.

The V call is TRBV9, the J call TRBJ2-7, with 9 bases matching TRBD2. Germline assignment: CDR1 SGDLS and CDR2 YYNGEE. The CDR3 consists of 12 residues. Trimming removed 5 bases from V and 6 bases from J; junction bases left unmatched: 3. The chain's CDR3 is CASSSGSGEQYF. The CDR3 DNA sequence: TGTGCCAGCAGTAGCGGGAGCGGCGAGCAGTACTTC.

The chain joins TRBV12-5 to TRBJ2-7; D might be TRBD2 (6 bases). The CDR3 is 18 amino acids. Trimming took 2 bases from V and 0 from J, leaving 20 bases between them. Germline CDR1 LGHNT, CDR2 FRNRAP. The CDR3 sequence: CASGLFPGRGKSSYEQYF. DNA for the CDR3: TGTGCTAGTGGTTTGTTCCCCGGGCGCGGGAAAAGCTCCTACGAGCAGTACTTC.

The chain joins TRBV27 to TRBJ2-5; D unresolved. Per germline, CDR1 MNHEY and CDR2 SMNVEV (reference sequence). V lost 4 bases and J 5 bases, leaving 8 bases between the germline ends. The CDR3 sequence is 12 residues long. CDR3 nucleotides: TGTGCCAGCAGTTACTCCGGGGAGACCCAGTACTTC. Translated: CASSYSGETQYF.

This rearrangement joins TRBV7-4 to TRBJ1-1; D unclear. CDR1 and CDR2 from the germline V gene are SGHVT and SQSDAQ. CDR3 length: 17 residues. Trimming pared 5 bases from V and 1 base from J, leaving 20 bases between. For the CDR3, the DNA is TGTGCCAGCAGCCCCCGGGAACCTCGGGTGGCGAACACTGAAGCTTTCTTT. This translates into CASSPREPRVANTEAFF.

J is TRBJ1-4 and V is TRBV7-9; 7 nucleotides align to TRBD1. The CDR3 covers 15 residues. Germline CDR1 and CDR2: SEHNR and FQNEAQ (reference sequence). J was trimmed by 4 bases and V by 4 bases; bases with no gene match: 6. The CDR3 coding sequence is TGTGCCAGCAGCTCCCCGGGACAGTTTAATGAAAAACTGTTTTTT. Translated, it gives CASSSPGQFNEKLFF.

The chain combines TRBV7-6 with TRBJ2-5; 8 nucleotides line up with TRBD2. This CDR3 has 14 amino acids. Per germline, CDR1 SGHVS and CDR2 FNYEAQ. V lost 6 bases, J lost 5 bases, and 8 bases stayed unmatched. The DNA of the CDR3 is TGTGCCAGCAGAGACCGGGGGGGAGGTGAGACCCAGTACTTC. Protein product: CASRDRGGGETQYF.

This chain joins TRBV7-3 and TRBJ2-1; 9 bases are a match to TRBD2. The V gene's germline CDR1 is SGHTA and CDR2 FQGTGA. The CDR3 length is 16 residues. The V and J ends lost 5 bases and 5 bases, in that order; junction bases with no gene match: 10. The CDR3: CASSPPLAGEHNEQFF. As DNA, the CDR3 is TGTGCCAGCAGCCCACCGTTAGCGGGAGAACACAATGAGCAGTTCTTC.

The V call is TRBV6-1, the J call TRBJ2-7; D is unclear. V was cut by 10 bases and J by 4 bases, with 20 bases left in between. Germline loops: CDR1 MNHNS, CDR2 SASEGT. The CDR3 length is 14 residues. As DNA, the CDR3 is TGTGCCACCGAGACACTTTGGGATATGTACGAGCAGTACTTC. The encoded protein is CATETLWDMYEQYF.

CDR3 in DNA: TGTGCCAGCAGCCCCTCCCCCGGGGGCACAGATACGCAGTATTTT. It specifies CASSPSPGGTDTQYF. This chain connects TRBV7-9 to TRBJ2-3; D may be TRBD2 (5 bases). The length of the CDR3 is 15 residues. Between the trimmed V and J ends, which lost 5 bases and 1 base, there was a span of 13 bases. CDR1 and CDR2 (germline): SEHNR, FQNEAQ (reference sequence).

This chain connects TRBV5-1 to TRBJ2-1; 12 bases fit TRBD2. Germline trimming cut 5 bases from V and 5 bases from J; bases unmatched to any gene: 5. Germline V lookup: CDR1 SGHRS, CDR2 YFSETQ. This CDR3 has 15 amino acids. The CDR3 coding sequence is TGCGCCAGCAGACTTTGGACTAGCGGGAACAATGAGCAGTTCTTC. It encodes CASRLWTSGNNEQFF.